The entry that follows covers one T cell receptor (beta chain) sequence. This record belongs to a study of CD8+ T cells in alopecia areata. TCR sequencing used cDNA made by reverse transcription of extracted RNA. Repertoires were generated with immunoSEQ multiplex PCR, while TCRdb's copy carries only in-frame clones and drops some. Seen here are 200,000 to 250,000 clones, 57% observed once, and the top ten hold under 0.5%. In germline, CDR1 is GTSNPN, CDR2 SVGIG (reference sequence). The junction had 9 bases not matched to a gene; V was cut back by 8 bases and J by 3 bases. The CDR3 sequence is 13 residues long.

The chain employs TRBV30 and TRBJ1-2; TRBD1 aligns across 7 bases. The sequence was obtained from a human donor with alopecia areata. The specimen was CD4+ T cells sorted from blood, collected at week 0. The CDR3 protein is CATKTGNDYGYTF. CDR3 coding DNA: TGTGCCACAAAGACAGGGAACGACTATGGCTACACCTTC.